The next 8 T cell receptor beta chains were all read from a single sample in a study of blood T cells in healthy people across ages. A second PCR, run for roughly 7 to 12 cycles, used a sample-barcoded 5' primer plus a J-beta primer mix. TCRdb reprocessed the 5' RACE reads with MiXCR, giving one entry per CDR3 protein. The sample has roughly 2 million distinct CDR3 sequences, approximately 50% seen once. Input material: blood. These receptor sequences come from a middle-aged woman in good health.

In regard to this clonotype: One end of the junction is discordant with germline, which a read error may explain. The V and J genes are TRBV7-9 and TRBJ2-4, with TRBD2 as a possible D gene (6 bases). CDR3 length equals 15 residues. The germline V gene has CDR1 SEHNR and CDR2 FQNEAQ (reference sequence). The CDR3 nucleotides read TGTGTCAGCACCACTTTGAAGGTCGGGGGTTTAACCCAGTACTTC. Residues: CVSTTLKVGGLTQYF.

V is TRBV29-1 and J is TRBJ2-2, with 11 bases that match TRBD2. The germline gives CDR1 SQVTM, CDR2 ANQGSEA. The junction had 5 bases not matched to a gene; V was cut back by 4 bases and J by 7 bases. This CDR3 spans 14 amino acids. Here the CDR3 reads CSVGSGGAVGELFF. The CDR3 nucleotides are TGCAGCGTTGGTAGCGGGGGGGCCGTCGGGGAGCTGTTTTTT.

This chain links TRBV6-6 with TRBJ2-4, with 9 bases aligning to TRBD1. The end of the DNA aligns better with TRBJ2-7, so the J call may be wrong. Germline CDR1 and CDR2: MNHNY and SVGAGI (reference sequence). The CDR3 has 17 residues. As DNA, the CDR3 is TGTGCCAGCACTCAAAAGGGCTCGGGACAGGGCTCCTACGAGCAGTACTTC. Translating it yields CASTQKGSGQGSYEQYF.

The J gene is TRBJ2-6, the V gene TRBV7-2; perhaps TRBD1 as D (6 bases). CDR3 length: 17 residues. Trimming pared 3 bases from V and 1 base from J, leaving 13 bases between. Germline V gene sequence: CDR1 SGHTA, CDR2 FQGNSA. CDR3 nucleotides: TGTGCCAGCAGCTTTCGGACAGCTGAATCTGGGGCCAACGTCCTGACTTTC. This codes for CASSFRTAESGANVLTF. The full variable domain, with the rest looked up from reference TRBV7-2 and TRBJ2-6, is GAGVSQSPSNKVTEKGKDVELRCDPISGHTALYWYRQSLGQGLEFLIYFQGNSAPDKSGLPSDRFSAERTGGSVSTLTIQRTQQEDSAVYLCASSFRTAESGANVLTFGAGSRLTVL.

The chain carries TRBV5-1 and TRBJ2-3; D might be TRBD1 (5 bases). The CDR3 covers 14 residues. Trimming stripped 6 bases from V and 0 bases from J, with 11 bases between. CDR1 and CDR2 from the germline V gene are SGHRS and YFSETQ. The CDR3 coding sequence is TGCGCCAGCATGATGGCAGGGAGCACAGATACGCAGTATTTT. Translating it yields CASMMAGSTDTQYF. The whole variable domain, filled in from reference TRBV5-1 and TRBJ2-3, reads KAGVTQTPRYLIKTRGQQVTLSCSPISGHRSVSWYQQTPGQGLQFLFEYFSETQRNKGNFPGRFSGRQFSNSRSEMNVSTLELGDSALYLCASMMAGSTDTQYFGPGTRLTVL.

The rearrangement uses TRBV27 and TRBJ2-3; D possibly corresponds to TRBD2 (6 bases). The germline gives CDR1 MNHEY, CDR2 SMNVEV (reference sequence). The ends were cut back, 6 bases at V and 7 bases at J, with 14 bases in the middle. The CDR3 consists of 13 residues. The CDR3 is CASSRDFTNTQYF. The CDR3 DNA is TGTGCCAGCAGCCGGGACTTCACGAATACGCAGTATTTT.

This clonotype was seen more than once but under ten times. For the CDR3, the DNA is TGTGCCAGCAGCTTACACTTCTCTGGGGCCAACGTCCTGACTTTC. It encodes CASSLHFSGANVLTF. V gene TRBV5-5 combines with J gene TRBJ2-6; D is undetermined. Germline values: CDR1 SGHKS, CDR2 YYEKEE (reference sequence). V lost 2 bases, J lost 0 bases, and 6 bases lay in between. There are 15 residues in the CDR3.

A few counts support this clonotype. The V gene is TRBV6-5, the J gene TRBJ2-7; 10 bases are a match to TRBD2. The DNA end favors TRBJ2-5, so the J call may be wrong. The CDR3 spans 17 residues. The germline CDR1 and CDR2 sequences are MNHEY and SVGAGI. The CDR3 reads CASSYRRLASGGETQYF. CDR3 sequence (DNA): TGTGCCAGCAGTTACCGACGACTGGCTAGCGGGGGAGAGACCCAGTACTTC.